This entry is about one T cell receptor beta chain. Produced via immunoSEQ multiplex PCR; TCRdb's table is partial and in-frame only. The sample lists approximately 2.4 million clones; almost 96% were seen once. This sample was taken from a study of shared clonotypes between healthy human individuals. Study at large: Serving as donors were two women and a few men, whose ages spanned 18 to 49.

CDR3 length: 14 residues. The V gene's germline CDR1 is MNHEY and CDR2 SMNVEV (reference sequence). V was clipped by 5 bases and J by 3 bases, with 12 bases between them. J is TRBJ2-3 and V is TRBV27; tentative D call: TRBD2 (6 bases). This TCR was sampled from a man younger than 35 in good health. The sequencing sample was made of naive CD4+ T cells sorted from blood. Specified subset: CD45RA+ positively selected. This CDR3 is CASSKLAGTDTQYF. The CDR3 DNA follows: TGTGCCAGCAGTAAACTAGCCGGAACAGATACGCAGTATTTT.